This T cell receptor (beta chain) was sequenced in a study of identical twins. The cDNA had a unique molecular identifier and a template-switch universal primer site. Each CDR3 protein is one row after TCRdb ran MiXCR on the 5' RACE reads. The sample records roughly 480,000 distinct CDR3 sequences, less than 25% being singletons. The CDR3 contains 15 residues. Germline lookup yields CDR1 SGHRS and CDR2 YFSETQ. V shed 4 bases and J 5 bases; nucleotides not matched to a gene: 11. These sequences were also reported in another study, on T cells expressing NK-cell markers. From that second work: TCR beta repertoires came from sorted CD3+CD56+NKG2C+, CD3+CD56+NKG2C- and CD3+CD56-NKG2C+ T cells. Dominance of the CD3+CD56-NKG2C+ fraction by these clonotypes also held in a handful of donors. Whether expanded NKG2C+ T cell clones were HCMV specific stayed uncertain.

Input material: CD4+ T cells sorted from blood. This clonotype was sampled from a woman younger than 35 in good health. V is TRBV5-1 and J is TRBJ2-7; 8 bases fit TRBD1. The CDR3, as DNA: TGCGCCAGCAGCCCGCTGACAGGGGTTGGCGACGAGCAGTACTTC. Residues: CASSPLTGVGDEQYF.